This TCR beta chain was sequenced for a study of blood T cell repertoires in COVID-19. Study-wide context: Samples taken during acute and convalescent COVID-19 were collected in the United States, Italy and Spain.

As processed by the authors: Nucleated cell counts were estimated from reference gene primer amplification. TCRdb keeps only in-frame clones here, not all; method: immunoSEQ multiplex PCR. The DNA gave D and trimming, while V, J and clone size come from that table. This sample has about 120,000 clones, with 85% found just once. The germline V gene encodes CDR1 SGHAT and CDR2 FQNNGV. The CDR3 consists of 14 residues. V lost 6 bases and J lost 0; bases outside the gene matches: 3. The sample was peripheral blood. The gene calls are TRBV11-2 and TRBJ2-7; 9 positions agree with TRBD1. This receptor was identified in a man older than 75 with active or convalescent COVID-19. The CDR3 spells CASRRDRVSYEQYF. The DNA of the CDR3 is TGTGCCAGCAGAAGGGACAGGGTCTCCTACGAGCAGTACTTC.